The TCR beta chain described here comes from a study of OX40 agonist ivuxolimab in advanced cancers. Study-level points and caveats: Nonresponders, in some cases, also had low normalized T-cell clonal expansion.

The V gene lost 4 bases and the J gene lost 2 bases, with 14 bases spanning the gap. Germline V gene lookup returns CDR1 SGHDT and CDR2 YYEEEE. The CDR3 contains 15 residues. This clone was picked up a small number of times. Its cognate antigen is unknown. The repertoire was sequenced with immunoSEQ multiplex PCR; TCRdb's copy has only in-frame clones and lacks some. The sample holds approximately 50,000 clones, roughly three quarters seen once. The sequence was obtained from an adult with an advanced solid tumor such as melanoma, head and neck, liver or kidney cancer. The starting material was CD4+ or CD8+ T cells sorted from blood, obtained in a trial of the OX40 agonist ivuxolimab. The J gene is TRBJ2-3, the V gene TRBV5-6, with D perhaps given as TRBD1 or TRBD2 (5 bases each). CDR3 region: CASSPGLLDTDTQYF. The CDR3 nucleotides read TGTGCCAGCAGCCCGGGGCTCCTGGACACAGATACGCAGTATTTT.